The rows below give T cell receptor beta chains drawn from one sample of a study of blood T cell repertoires in COVID-19. The data were produced by immunoSEQ multiplex PCR, yet TCRdb's version contains in-frame clones alone and is incomplete. The sample includes about 250,000 clones, 80% to 90% of them seen just once. Material for sequencing was peripheral blood. The receptor set was obtained from a man in his forties with active or convalescent COVID-19. Each CDR3 is given with its conserved first and last residue. Each record gives: D gene, J gene, V gene, CDR3 protein. The D gene is left open where the match is weak.

d_gene: .
j_gene: TRBJ1-1
v_gene: TRBV4-1
CDR3aa: CASSQEWRSEAFF

d_gene: .
j_gene: TRBJ1-2
v_gene: TRBV6-2/TRBV6-3
CDR3aa: CASRPPGLAGVYGYTF

d_gene: TRBD1
j_gene: TRBJ1-4
v_gene: TRBV28
CDR3aa: CASSLGQGNEKLFF

d_gene: TRBD1
j_gene: TRBJ1-2
v_gene: TRBV19
CDR3aa: CASSIANRGNYGYTF

d_gene: .
j_gene: TRBJ2-1
v_gene: TRBV11-2
CDR3aa: CASSIGLHNEQFF

d_gene: TRBD1
j_gene: TRBJ1-1
v_gene: TRBV12-5
CDR3aa: CASRPGQGAFGTEAFF

d_gene: TRBD1
j_gene: TRBJ2-7
v_gene: TRBV19
CDR3aa: CASSQGTGVAEQYF

d_gene: .
j_gene: TRBJ1-3
v_gene: TRBV25-1
CDR3aa: CASSLTGYGNTIYF

d_gene: .
j_gene: TRBJ1-5
v_gene: TRBV3-1/TRBV3-2
CDR3aa: CASSRAGNQPQHF

d_gene: .
j_gene: TRBJ2-5
v_gene: TRBV7-2
CDR3aa: CASSLGGTSETQYF

d_gene: .
j_gene: TRBJ2-5
v_gene: TRBV21-1
CDR3aa: CASSLIRQGETQYF

d_gene: .
j_gene: TRBJ1-1
v_gene: TRBV3-1/TRBV3-2
CDR3aa: CASSLNGGTEAFF

d_gene: TRBD1
j_gene: TRBJ2-7
v_gene: TRBV7-9
CDR3aa: CASTYGRTGPRDEQYF

d_gene: .
j_gene: TRBJ2-2
v_gene: TRBV11-3
CDR3aa: CASKEWDKGFGELFF

d_gene: .
j_gene: TRBJ2-5
v_gene: TRBV7-9
CDR3aa: CASVLRGQETQYF

d_gene: TRBD1
j_gene: TRBJ1-1
v_gene: TRBV2
CDR3aa: CASRSQGEHTEAFF

d_gene: .
j_gene: TRBJ1-4
v_gene: TRBV28
CDR3aa: CAISFGTHPEKLFF

d_gene: .
j_gene: TRBJ1-6
v_gene: TRBV30
CDR3aa: CAWSPTTSSYNSPLHF

d_gene: TRBD2
j_gene: TRBJ2-7
v_gene: TRBV20-1
CDR3aa: CSASLASGRHYGYEQYF

d_gene: TRBD1
j_gene: TRBJ1-2
v_gene: TRBV4-1
CDR3aa: CASSFQGARGYTF

d_gene: TRBD1
j_gene: TRBJ2-1
v_gene: TRBV2
CDR3aa: CASSRDRVNEQFF

d_gene: .
j_gene: TRBJ1-2
v_gene: TRBV5-4
CDR3aa: CASSQDSYGYTF

d_gene: TRBD2
j_gene: TRBJ2-1
v_gene: TRBV2
CDR3aa: CASFGAGGGINEQFF

d_gene: .
j_gene: TRBJ1-2
v_gene: TRBV11-3
CDR3aa: CASSPSLRTDGYTF

d_gene: .
j_gene: TRBJ1-4
v_gene: TRBV4-1
CDR3aa: CASSRGRKLFF

d_gene: .
j_gene: TRBJ2-5
v_gene: TRBV6-5
CDR3aa: CASSNTGSFQETQYF

d_gene: .
j_gene: TRBJ2-7
v_gene: TRBV19
CDR3aa: CASSIGSSGYEQYF

d_gene: TRBD1
j_gene: TRBJ1-5
v_gene: TRBV28
CDR3aa: CASSPWGTDSNQPQHF